These 7 T cell receptor beta chains were sequenced from one sample in a study of OX40 agonist ivuxolimab in advanced cancers. Generated by immunoSEQ multiplex PCR, the TCRdb table keeps only in-frame clones and is missing some. The table shows over 65,000 clones, with about 88% occurring only once. The material sequenced was CD4+ or CD8+ T cells sorted from blood, taken in a trial of the OX40 agonist ivuxolimab. Every receptor here comes from an adult with an advanced solid tumor such as melanoma, head and neck, liver or kidney cancer.

This CDR3 is CASGRAGGDGIQYF. DNA of the CDR3: TGTGCCAGCGGAAGGGCAGGGGGGGATGGCATTCAGTACTTC. The chain is built from TRBV7-2 and TRBJ2-4; D might be TRBD1 or TRBD2, each matching 7 bases. V was shortened by 8 bases and J by 9 bases, with 20 bases between the two germline ends. Per the germline V gene, CDR1 is SGHTA and CDR2 is FQGNSA. The CDR3 is 14 amino acids.

The rearrangement links TRBV28 to TRBJ1-3; D is possibly TRBD1 (6 bases). CDR1 MDHEN and CDR2 SYDVKM come from the germline V gene. Trimming cost V 7 bases and J 4 bases, with 17 bases left between them. This CDR3 has 15 amino acids. The CDR3 is CASISSAGQGNTIYF. The CDR3 nucleotides read TGTGCCAGCATCTCTTCAGCCGGACAGGGAAACACCATATATTTT.

The chain joins TRBV6-6 to TRBJ1-2; possibly TRBD1 for D (6 bases). The CDR3 totals 14 residues. Germline CDR1 and CDR2: MNHNY and SVGAGI (reference sequence). V lost 11 bases and J lost 1, with 17 bases in between. The CDR3 loop reads CARQEDRDNYGYTF. The CDR3 bases are TGTGCCCGCCAGGAGGACAGAGATAACTATGGCTACACCTTC.

The chain combines TRBV4-1 with TRBJ2-5; no clear D. Germline CDR1 reads MGHRA; CDR2 reads YSYEKL. Trimming cost V 2 bases and J 4 bases, with 8 bases left between them. This CDR3 has 13 amino acids. The CDR3 spells CASSQFSLETQYF. CDR3 DNA: TGCGCCAGCAGCCAATTCTCCTTAGAGACCCAGTACTTC.

The J gene is TRBJ1-5, the V gene TRBV28, with a tentative D call TRBD1 (6 bases). CDR3 length: 12 amino acids. Germline V gives CDR1 MDHEN, CDR2 SYDVKM. The CDR3 nucleotides are TGTGCATCCGGTGGGGGGGCTAGGCCCCAGCATTTT. It yields the protein CASGGGARPQHF.

This chain joins TRBV7-2 and TRBJ2-7, with D perhaps matching TRBD1 or TRBD2 (6 bases each). In germline, CDR1 is SGHTA, CDR2 FQGNSA. V was cut by 1 base and J by 3 bases, with 13 bases left in between. The CDR3 spans 15 residues. CDR3 amino acids: CASSLVGGINYEQYF. CDR3 DNA: TGTGCCAGCAGCTTAGTGGGGGGCATTAACTACGAGCAGTACTTC.

In its sample, this clone was seen a few times. The J gene is TRBJ1-5, the V gene TRBV19; TRBD1 is a possible D gene (5 bases). The germline gives CDR1 LNHDA, CDR2 SQIVND (reference sequence). Between the trimmed V and J ends, which lost 5 bases and 0 bases, there was a span of 17 bases. CDR3 length: 17 residues. The DNA for the CDR3 is TGTGCCAGTAGTTCCTATATCACGACAGATAGCAATCAGCCCCAGCATTTT. This gives the protein CASSSYITTDSNQPQHF.